This TCR beta chain was identified in a study of early stage breast cancer tumors. Findings of the study overall: Commonly generated sequences made up most enriched TCRB sequences shared between patients. Bulk DNA sequencing of unsorted cells missed chain pairing and markers. In about 90% of the 16 patients, blood comparison separated tumor from normal breast.

V was cut by 0 bases and J by 1 base, with 4 bases left in between. This CDR3 has 14 residues. Germline V gene sequence: CDR1 SGDLS, CDR2 YYNGEE. Measured with immunoSEQ multiplex PCR; TCRdb has only the in-frame clones, and not every one. The table records 28,000 or so clones, roughly four fifths of them present only once. Concerning this clone: Its antigen is unidentified.

This sequence originates from a person in their 40s with breast cancer. This chain connects TRBV9 to TRBJ2-2; no firm D call. The sample was blood. The CDR3: CASSVAWNTGELFF. CDR3 bases: TGTGCCAGCAGCGTAGCCTGGAACACCGGGGAGCTGTTTTTT.